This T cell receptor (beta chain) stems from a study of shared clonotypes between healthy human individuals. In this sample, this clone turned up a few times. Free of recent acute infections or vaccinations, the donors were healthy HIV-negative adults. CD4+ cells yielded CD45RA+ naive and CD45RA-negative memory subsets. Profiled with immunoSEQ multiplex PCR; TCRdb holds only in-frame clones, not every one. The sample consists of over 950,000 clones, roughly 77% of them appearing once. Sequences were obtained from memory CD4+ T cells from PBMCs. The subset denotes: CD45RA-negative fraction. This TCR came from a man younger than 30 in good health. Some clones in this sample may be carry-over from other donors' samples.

DNA of the CDR3: TGTGCCAGCAGCTCTCCGGGGGCGGGTGGCTACACCTTC. Encoded protein: CASSSPGAGGYTF. This chain connects TRBV7-8 to TRBJ1-2; possibly TRBD1 for D (6 bases). V was clipped by 4 bases and J by 7 bases, with 13 bases between them. The CDR3 sequence is 13 residues long. The germline V gene has CDR1 SGHVS and CDR2 FQNEAQ.